The clone carrying this TCR beta chain appeared a few times. Its cognate antigen is unknown. This sample stems from a study of T cells after yellow fever vaccination. Via MiXCR, TCRdb re-called the 5' RACE reads, giving one row per CDR3 protein. The repertoire includes around 250,000 distinct CDR3 sequences, about 7% of them detected once, and over 0.65% sits in the top ten. The study's findings and limits: Weaker overall was a secondary response that nonetheless peaked faster, on day 5 versus 15.

The sample here was CD4+ T cells sorted from PBMCs, taken 15 days after the yellow fever booster vaccination. The clonotype originates from a man aged 25-45 years who received the YFV17D yellow fever vaccine.

CDR3 nucleotides: TGCAGCGCCCAGAGCGGATACGAGCAGTACTTC. Amino acids: CSAQSGYEQYF. V is TRBV29-1 and J is TRBJ2-7, with a tentative D call TRBD2 (5 bases). Per germline, CDR1 SQVTM and CDR2 ANQGSEA. The V and J ends lost 7 bases and 4 bases respectively, with 11 bases between them. The CDR3 length is 11 residues.